These 8 T cell receptor beta chains came from one sample sequenced in a study of blood T cell repertoires in COVID-19. Sequenced by immunoSEQ multiplex PCR; TCRdb stores in-frame clones only, minus some. The repertoire holds roughly 280,000 clones, around 90% seen once, with 2% to 2.5% in the top ten. The sequencing sample was made of peripheral blood. Source of these receptors: a woman aged 45-60 years who had recovered from COVID-19.

The chain joins TRBV7-2 to TRBJ2-1; D may be TRBD2 (6 bases). Germline CDR1 and CDR2: SGHTA and FQGNSA. Between the trimmed V and J ends, which lost 7 bases and 3 bases, there was a span of 16 bases. The CDR3 consists of 15 residues. CDR3 loop: CASTLSGLLYNEQFF. The DNA for the CDR3 is TGTGCCAGCACCCTAAGCGGGTTGCTCTACAATGAGCAGTTCTTC.

There are a few counts of this clone. V usage is TRBV11-3 and J usage is TRBJ2-1, with D possibly TRBD2 on 5 matching bases. The CDR3 extends over 17 amino acids. V lost 1 base and J 3 bases, leaving 16 bases between the germline ends. From germline, CDR1 is SGHNT and CDR2 YENEEA. CDR3 nucleotides: TGTGCCAGCAGCTTAGGTCGGGTTCCCGGGGTCTACAATGAGCAGTTCTTC. Encoded protein: CASSLGRVPGVYNEQFF.

V is TRBV11-1 and J is TRBJ2-2; D is perhaps TRBD2 (6 bases). In germline, CDR1 is SGHAT, CDR2 FQDESV (reference sequence). The CDR3 consists of 12 residues. V lost 5 bases to trimming and J lost 10 bases, with 11 bases between them. The CDR3 is CASSPGLLELFF. The CDR3 region has the DNA TGTGCCAGCAGCCCGGGACTTCTGGAGCTGTTTTTT. Full variable domain (missing parts from reference TRBV11-1 and TRBJ2-2): EAEVAQSPRYKITEKSQAVAFWCDPISGHATLYWYRQILGQGPELLVQFQDESVVDDSQLPKDRFSAERLKGVDSTLKIQPAELGDSAMYLCASSPGLLELFFGEGSRLTVL.

The chain joins TRBV4-2 to TRBJ2-3, with 14 bases lining up with TRBD2. The germline V gene has CDR1 LGHNA and CDR2 YNFKEQ. V shed 3 bases, J shed 5 bases, and the junction held 7 bases outside the gene matches. The CDR3 contains 17 residues. The CDR3 loop reads CASSQSPGLAGEDTQYF. The CDR3 bases are TGTGCCAGCAGCCAGTCTCCGGGACTAGCGGGAGAAGATACGCAGTATTTT.

V usage is TRBV15 and J usage is TRBJ1-2; 8 positions match TRBD1. V dropped 0 bases and J dropped 14; count of bases not matched to a gene: 14. The CDR3 covers 15 residues. Germline V CDR1 and CDR2: LNHNV, YYDKDF (reference sequence). DNA for the CDR3: TGTGCCACCAGCAGAGAAACCGGGACAGGTGGGCTAGAAACCTTC. It is translated as CATSRETGTGGLETF.

V is TRBV5-6 and J is TRBJ2-1; 9 nucleotides agree with TRBD2. The CDR3 covers 15 residues. Trimming removed 4 bases from V and 7 bases from J; junction bases left unmatched: 9. Germline CDR1 reads SGHDT; CDR2 reads YYEEEE. CDR3 amino acids: CASSPLAGLRNEQFF. CDR3 coding DNA: TGTGCCAGCAGCCCCCTAGCGGGATTGAGGAATGAGCAGTTCTTC. Complete variable domain (other parts from reference TRBV5-6 and TRBJ2-1): DAGVTQSPTHLIKTRGQQVTLRCSPKSGHDTVSWYQQALGQGPQFIFQYYEEEERQRGNFPDRFSGHQFPNYSSELNVNALLLGDSALYLCASSPLAGLRNEQFFGPGTRLTVL.

Only a few counts were recorded for this clone. V usage is TRBV5-8 and J usage is TRBJ1-5, with 7 positions matching TRBD1. Losses at the gene ends were 4 bases for V and 0 bases for J; bases not matched to a gene: 10. Per germline, CDR1 SGHTS and CDR2 YDEGEE. This CDR3 comprises 17 residues. The CDR3 sequence is CASSPGTAVGSNQPQHF. Here the CDR3 DNA reads TGTGCCAGCAGCCCCGGGACAGCGGTTGGTAGCAATCAGCCCCAGCATTTT.

This clone was found once. The V call is TRBV5-4, the J call TRBJ2-3; no definite D call. CDR1 is SGHNT and CDR2 is YYREEE in the germline V gene (reference sequence). Deletions cut 0 bases from V and 5 bases from J, with 7 bases between. The CDR3 has 13 amino acids. CDR3 DNA sequence: TGTGCCAGCAGCTTGGACTCCTTAGATACGCAGTATTTT. As protein: CASSLDSLDTQYF. The full variable domain, with the rest looked up from reference TRBV5-4 and TRBJ2-3, is ETGVTQSPTHLIKTRGQQVTLRCSSQSGHNTVSWYQQALGQGPQFIFQYYREEENGRGNFPPRFSGLQFPNYSSELNVNALELDDSALYLCASSLDSLDTQYFGPGTRLTVL.